The 17 T cell receptor beta chains in this list originate from one sample, sequenced in a study of CD8+CD57+ T cells in acquired aplastic anemia. Genomic DNA constituted the template upon which TCR beta VDJ and CDR3 profiling was performed. MiXCR was run by TCRdb on the reads, yielding one entry per CDR3 protein. The table includes approximately 380,000 distinct CDR3 sequences, 65% to 80% detected once. The sequencing input was sorted CD4+, CD8+, or CD8+CD57+ T cells (not recorded which) from PBMCs. These receptors originate from a human donor in good health, serving as a control.

V is TRBV2 and J is TRBJ1-2; the D gene is possibly TRBD1 (6 bases). Looked up from germline, CDR1 is SNHLY and CDR2 is FYNNEI. The CDR3 has 16 residues. The V gene lost 6 bases and the J gene lost 13 bases, with 30 bases spanning the gap. The CDR3: CASSLDQGGHVSYFTF. The CDR3 region has the DNA TGTGCCAGCAGCTTAGATCAAGGGGGACACGTAAGTTATTTCACCTTC. The full variable domain, rest sourced from reference TRBV2 and TRBJ1-2, is EPEVTQTPSHQVTQMGQEVILRCVPISNHLYFYWYRQILGQKVEFLVSFYNNEISEKSEIFDDQFSVERPDGSNFTLKIRSTKLEDSAMYFCASSLDQGGHVSYFTFGSGTRLTVV.

Regarding this clonotype: A read error may produce the germline difference seen at one junction end. The chain uses TRBV5-4 and TRBJ2-5; TRBD2 agrees at 7 bases. This CDR3 comprises 16 residues. CDR1 and CDR2 from the germline V gene are SGHNT and YYREEE (reference sequence). CDR3: CASSLSETGGVETQYF. The CDR3 DNA sequence: TGTGCCAGCAGTTTGAGCGAAACGGGGGGTGTAGAGACCCAATACTTC.

On this clonotype: An end of the junction differs from the germline gene, which may be a read error. V and J are TRBV20-1 and TRBJ1-1, with D hard to call. The CDR3 runs 13 residues. Germline values: CDR1 DFQATT, CDR2 SNEGSKA (reference sequence). In nucleotides, the CDR3 is TGCAGTGTTAGAAGCGGCGGGCACACCCAAGCTTTCTTT. As protein: CSVRSGGHTQAFF.

For this clonotype: A much larger clone lies a single base off, so this may be a read error. The conserved phenylalanine or tryptophan normally closing the CDR3 is absent here, so this likely arose from a read error. The rearrangement uses TRBV12-3 or TRBV12-4 and TRBJ1-5, with D uncertain. This CDR3 is built from 13 residues. Between the trimmed V and J ends, which lost 2 bases and 2 bases, there was a span of 4 bases. Here the CDR3 reads CASSLQGNQPQHS. The CDR3 DNA is TGTGCCAGCAGTTTACAGGGCAATCAGCCCCAGCATTCT.

This clonotype was found many times. A much larger clone lies a single base off, so this may be a read error. The chain is built from TRBV15 and TRBJ1-2; 8 nucleotides align to TRBD1. Germline values: CDR1 LNHNV, CDR2 YYDKDF (reference sequence). There are 16 residues in the CDR3. Unmatched junction bases numbered 13, after V lost 5 bases and J lost 5 bases. The DNA of the CDR3 is TGTGCCACCAGCTCCCAACCCGGGACAGGAGCTTATGGCTACACCTTC. Amino acids: CATSSQPGTGAYGYTF.

For this clonotype: No conserved phenylalanine or tryptophan ends this CDR3, so it is likely a read error. Because the CDR3's place on the DNA is in doubt, the DNA is left out and the CDR3 is given as listed by TCRdb. The chain carries TRBV9 and TRBJ1-5. The CDR3 is 13 residues long, counting both termini. Looked up from germline, CDR1 is SGDLS and CDR2 is YYNGEE. CDR3 loop: CASTADMPRPEDI.

V gene TRBV20-1 combines with J gene TRBJ1-5; perhaps TRBD1 as D (6 bases). The germline V gene has CDR1 DFQATT and CDR2 SNEGSKA (reference sequence). The ends were cut back, 1 base at V and 3 bases at J, with 10 bases in the middle. The CDR3 is 14 amino acids. CDR3 amino acids: CSARAQGDNQPQHF. The CDR3 DNA is TGCAGTGCTAGAGCACAGGGCGACAATCAGCCCCAGCATTTT.

In its sample, this clonotype was seen once. A much larger clone is a single base away; this may be a read error. The rearrangement joins TRBV10-3 to TRBJ1-2, with D possibly TRBD1 on 6 matching bases. Per the germline V gene, CDR1 is ENHRY and CDR2 is SYGVKD. This CDR3 is built from 13 residues. CDR3 bases: TGTGTCATCACAGGGAGCGAAAACTATGGCTACACCTTC. This codes for CVITGSENYGYTF.

Points on this clonotype: One junction end does not reproduce the germline sequence, and a read error may be involved. V and J are TRBV2 and TRBJ1-2; tentatively, D is TRBD1 (5 bases). CDR3 length: 14 amino acids. Germline CDR1 reads SNHLY; CDR2 reads FYNNEI. CDR3 residues: CASSVAGTIYGYPF. Written as DNA, the CDR3 is TGTGCCAGCAGCGTAGCGGGGACTATCTATGGCTACCCGTTC.

Worth noting for this clonotype: At one of its ends the junction is not consistent with the germline gene, which may arise from a read error. The chain joins TRBV7-8 to TRBJ2-3; possibly TRBD1 for D (6 bases). This CDR3 contains 13 residues. Germline lookup yields CDR1 SGHVS and CDR2 FQNEAQ. The CDR3 sequence is CASSFTGTHAQYF. The CDR3, as DNA: TGTGCCAGCAGCTTTACAGGGACGCATGCGCAGTACTTT.

The V call is TRBV5-1, the J call TRBJ1-2; D uncertain. CDR1 is SGHRS, CDR2 YFSETQ, per germline. This CDR3 is built from 14 residues. Deletions cut 4 bases from V and 7 bases from J, with 17 bases between. CDR3 in amino acids: CASSARSDYGGYTF. The DNA of the CDR3 is TGCGCCAGCAGCGCTAGGTCGGACTATGGTGGCTACACCTTC.

This clonotype was counted ten times or more. This chain uses TRBV2 with TRBJ2-1; TRBD2 agrees at 10 bases. This CDR3 region has 15 residues. Trimming removed 3 bases from V and 8 bases from J; junction bases left unmatched: 7. The germline V gene encodes CDR1 SNHLY and CDR2 FYNNEI. The CDR3 coding sequence is TGTGCCAGCAGTGATTGGCCTAGCGGGGGCGATGAGCAGTTCTTC. Amino acid sequence: CASSDWPSGGDEQFF.

The V and J genes are TRBV6-2 or TRBV6-3 and TRBJ1-2, with D uncertain. CDR1 is MNHEY, CDR2 SVGEGT, per germline. The CDR3 extends over 12 amino acids. Deletions cut 6 bases from V and 6 bases from J, with 11 bases between. In nucleotides, the CDR3 is TGTGCCAGCAGAAATCAGCAGAATGGCTACACCTTC. Its protein product is CASRNQQNGYTF.

Comment on this clonotype: A junction boundary mismatches the germline segment, possibly from a read error. The rearrangement uses TRBV15 and TRBJ2-7; 8 nucleotides agree with TRBD1. The CDR3 is made up of 15 amino acids. The germline V gene encodes CDR1 LNHNV and CDR2 YYDKDF (reference sequence). CDR3 sequence: CATSRVRQGNYKQFF. The CDR3, as DNA: TGTGCCACCAGCAGAGTGAGACAGGGGAATTACAAACAGTTCTTT.

The CDR3 DNA reads TGTGCCACCAGCAGAGACGGGGGCTACAATGAGCAGTTCTTC. Translation gives CATSRDGGYNEQFF. This chain uses TRBV15 with TRBJ2-1; perhaps TRBD2 as D (6 bases). Germline V gives CDR1 LNHNV, CDR2 YYDKDF (reference sequence). The CDR3 runs 14 residues. Trimming removed 0 bases at V and 3 bases at J, with 6 bases between.

V usage is TRBV2 and J usage is TRBJ2-1, with TRBD1 matching over 9 bases. This CDR3 is built from 17 residues. The ends lost 5 bases at V and 7 bases at J; junction bases unmatched: 15. Germline CDR1 reads SNHLY; CDR2 reads FYNNEI. The CDR3 DNA reads as TGTGCCAGCAGTATCCTGCGCGGGACAGGGACTGGTAATGAGCAGTTCTTC. Its translation: CASSILRGTGTGNEQFF.

The V and J genes are TRBV9 and TRBJ1-5; D uncertain. The V and J ends lost 8 bases and 6 bases respectively, with 12 bases between them. Per germline, CDR1 SGDLS and CDR2 YYNGEE. This CDR3 spans 12 amino acids. Here the CDR3 reads CASNGPGQPQHF. The CDR3 DNA reads as TGTGCCAGTAATGGCCCCGGTCAGCCCCAGCATTTT.